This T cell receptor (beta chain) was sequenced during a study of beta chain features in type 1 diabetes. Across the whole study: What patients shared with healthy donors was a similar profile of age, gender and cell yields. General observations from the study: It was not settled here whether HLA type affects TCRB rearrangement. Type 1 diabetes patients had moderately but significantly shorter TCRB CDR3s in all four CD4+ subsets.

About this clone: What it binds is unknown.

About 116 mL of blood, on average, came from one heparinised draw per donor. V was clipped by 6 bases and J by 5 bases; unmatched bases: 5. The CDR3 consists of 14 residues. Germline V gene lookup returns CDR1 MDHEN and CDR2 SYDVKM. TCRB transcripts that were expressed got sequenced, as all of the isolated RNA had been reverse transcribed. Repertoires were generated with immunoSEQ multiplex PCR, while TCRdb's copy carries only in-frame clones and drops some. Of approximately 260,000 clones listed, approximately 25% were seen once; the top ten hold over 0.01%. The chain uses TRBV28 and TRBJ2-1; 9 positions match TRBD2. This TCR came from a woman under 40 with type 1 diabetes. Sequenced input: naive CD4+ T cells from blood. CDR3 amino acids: CASSLSGRNNEQFF. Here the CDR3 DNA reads TGTGCCAGCAGCCTGAGCGGGAGGAACAATGAGCAGTTCTTC.